The T cell receptor beta chain described here comes from a study of human T cells and chemical hapten exposure. Turning to the study itself: The upper back received 0.01% DPC by patch testing, with results read at 6 days.

Time point in this sample: patch test 1, 2 weeks after DPC sensitization. Treatment: therapeutic diphenylcyclopropenone sensitization with weekly scalp DPC. The CDR3 has 13 amino acids. The V and J ends lost 7 bases and 8 bases, in that order; junction bases with no gene match: 9. This clonotype was counted a few times. Per the original methods: Sampled TCR counts reached a median of roughly 100,000 per sample, with values ranging from 23,224 to 690,600. TCRdb ran MiXCR on the RACE reads and lists one entry per CDR3 protein. None of the V and J calls come from the authors' own analysis; TCRdb made them. The sample has a few hundred thousand distinct CDR3 sequences, 4.8% seen once.

The starting material was whole blood, obtained in connection with sensitization to the hapten diphenylcyclopropenone (DPC). The genes are TRBV12-3 or TRBV12-4 and TRBJ2-3; 7 bases agree with TRBD2. The receptor was isolated from a woman in her forties or fifties with alopecia areata. Some clones in this sample may be carry-over from other donors' samples. The DNA of the CDR3 is TGTGCCAGCATATCGGGCGCGGGAGCTACGCAGTATTTT. Its protein product is CASISGAGATQYF.